This passage covers 12 T cell receptor beta chains from one sample sequenced in a study of cytomegalovirus exposure and HLA in healthy donors. It was with 60 Vbeta and 13 Jbeta primers that the PCR ran. Produced via immunoSEQ multiplex PCR; TCRdb's table is partial and in-frame only. The sample includes approximately 100,000 clones, about 70% of them seen just once. Sample: PBMCs. The receptors derive from a human donor in good health.

The V call is TRBV19, the J call TRBJ2-4; possibly TRBD2 for D (5 bases). Trimming removed 4 bases from V and 8 bases from J, with 9 bases in between. The CDR3 covers 12 residues. Germline CDR1 and CDR2: LNHDA and SQIVND (reference sequence). CDR3 sequence: CASSTEEDIQYF. CDR3 nucleotide sequence: TGTGCCAGTAGTACAGAGGAGGACATTCAGTACTTC.

The rearrangement joins TRBV30 to TRBJ1-5; perhaps TRBD1 as D (6 bases). Germline-derived CDR1 and CDR2 are GTSNPN and SVGIG (reference sequence). This CDR3 spans 15 amino acids. V was trimmed by 3 bases and J by 3 bases, leaving 15 bases between them. CDR3 in DNA: TGTGCCTGGAGCGCGGACAGACTCCCCAATCAGCCCCAGCATTTT. Protein sequence: CAWSADRLPNQPQHF.

The J gene is TRBJ2-1, the V gene TRBV5-1; D call uncertain. This CDR3 contains 11 residues. The germline V gene encodes CDR1 SGHRS and CDR2 YFSETQ. The V end was cut by 8 bases, the J end by 4 bases, with 7 bases between. The DNA for the CDR3 is TGCGCCAGTCACAGTTACAATGAGCAGTTCTTC. It encodes CASHSYNEQFF.

The V gene is TRBV27, the J gene TRBJ1-2; D possibly corresponds to TRBD1 (5 bases). CDR3 size: 14 residues. The ends were cut back, 8 bases at V and 0 bases at J, with 13 bases in the middle. Looked up from germline, CDR1 is MNHEY and CDR2 is SMNVEV (reference sequence). In DNA, the CDR3 is TGTGCCAGCGGGAGGGGCCTAGCTAACTATGGCTACACCTTC. Translated, it gives CASGRGLANYGYTF.

CDR3 sequence: CASRNPLRTGKLAKNIQYF. The CDR3, as DNA: TGTGCCAGCAGAAACCCCCTCCGGACAGGGAAACTAGCCAAAAACATTCAGTACTTC. This chain uses TRBV28 with TRBJ2-4; 8 nucleotides agree with TRBD1. The CDR3 is made up of 19 amino acids. Looked up from germline, CDR1 is MDHEN and CDR2 is SYDVKM. Unmatched junction bases numbered 16, after V lost 6 bases and J lost 0 bases.

The chain recombines TRBV29-1 with TRBJ2-7; 8 nucleotides align to TRBD2. CDR3 size: 14 residues. Germline-derived CDR1 and CDR2 are SQVTM and ANQGSEA. The V segment lost 3 bases and the J segment 2 bases; nucleotides outside the gene matches: 6. The CDR3 is CSVEGLGGTYEQYF. CDR3 DNA sequence: TGCAGCGTTGAGGGACTAGGCGGGACCTACGAGCAGTACTTC.

The rearrangement links TRBV5-1 to TRBJ1-1; 7 bases match TRBD1. CDR1 SGHRS and CDR2 YFSETQ come from the germline V gene. Trimming took 2 bases from V and 1 from J; bases not matched to a gene: 8. The CDR3 is 16 residues long. CDR3 in amino acids: CASSFGTDVKNTEAFF. CDR3 coding DNA: TGCGCCAGCAGCTTCGGGACAGATGTTAAGAACACTGAAGCTTTCTTT.

This clone was counted only a few times. The chain has TRBV25-1 and TRBJ2-1; D might be TRBD2 (6 bases). The CDR3 runs 14 residues. CDR1 is MGHDK, CDR2 SYGVNS, per germline. Trimming cost V 6 bases and J 6 bases, with 15 bases left between them. CDR3 DNA sequence: TGTGCCAGCAGGCCGGGGGTTCGCCGCAATGAGCAGTTCTTC. Protein sequence: CASRPGVRRNEQFF.

This clone turned up a few times. The genes are TRBV19 and TRBJ2-6, with D possibly being TRBD1 (6 bases). Germline V lookup: CDR1 LNHDA, CDR2 SQIVND (reference sequence). There are 15 residues in the CDR3. Between the trimmed V and J ends, which lost 3 bases and 4 bases, there was a span of 10 bases. CDR3 residues: CASSIQGSGANVLTF. The CDR3 DNA follows: TGTGCCAGTAGTATCCAGGGGTCCGGGGCCAACGTCCTGACTTTC. Variable domain in full (rest from reference TRBV19 and TRBJ2-6): DGGITQSPKYLFRKEGQNVTLSCEQNLNHDAMYWYRQDPGQGLRLIYYSQIVNDFQKGDIAEGYSVSREKKESFPLTVTSAQKNPTAFYLCASSIQGSGANVLTFGAGSRLTVL.

This clone is a singleton in its sample. The chain has TRBV27 and TRBJ2-1, with a tentative D call TRBD1 (7 bases). Trimming removed 0 bases from V and 15 bases from J, with 18 bases in between. CDR1 and CDR2 from the germline V gene are MNHEY and SMNVEV (reference sequence). The CDR3 is 14 amino acids. The CDR3 nucleotides read TGTGCCAGCAGTTTATCGATGGCGGACAGGAGGGGGTTCTTC. Encoded protein: CASSLSMADRRGFF.

This clone showed up just a few times. V gene TRBV7-8 combines with J gene TRBJ2-5; 13 nucleotides line up with TRBD2. After removal of 2 bases from V and 6 bases from J, the junction contained 9 bases not matched to a gene. Looked up from germline, CDR1 is SGHVS and CDR2 is FQNEAQ. CDR3 length equals 17 residues. The CDR3 loop is CASSLTPGTSGAKTQYF. CDR3 in DNA: TGTGCCAGCAGCTTAACCCCGGGGACTAGCGGGGCGAAGACCCAGTACTTC.

This chain connects TRBV7-9 to TRBJ1-5; possible D gene TRBD1, 6 bases. This CDR3 region has 15 residues. The V gene lost 1 base and the J gene lost 4 bases, with 11 bases spanning the gap. CDR1 is SEHNR and CDR2 is FQNEAQ in the germline V gene (reference sequence). This chain's CDR3 is CASSLGGPQNQPQHF. In DNA form, the CDR3 reads TGTGCCAGCAGCTTAGGGGGGCCACAAAATCAGCCCCAGCATTTT.